The rows below give T cell receptor beta chains drawn from one sample of a study of blood T cells in healthy people across ages. TCRdb re-called the 5' RACE reads through MiXCR, storing one row per CDR3 protein. The table lists some 1.6 million distinct CDR3 sequences, roughly 32% of them singletons, with around 11% in the top ten. The material sequenced was blood. The receptors were sampled from a woman in her twenties or thirties in good health. The CDR3 runs from the conserved cysteine through the conserved F or W. Fields, in order: CDR3 DNA, CDR3 protein, clone size, D gene, V gene, J gene. A D gene is named only where the DNA matches it firmly. For some rows the clone size is stated as once, few or many, or as a class when expanded; others skip it.

TGTGCCATCAGACCGGAAATCGACACTGAAGCTTTCTTT	CAIRPEIDTEAFF	few	-	TRBV10-3	TRBJ1-1
TGCAGTGCTAGTATCCCCAGGGGGCAGACCGGGGAGCTGTTTTTT	CSASIPRGQTGELFF	-	TRBD1	TRBV20-1	TRBJ2-2
TGTGCCAGCAGCGCTCTTAGCGGGCTCGGTGAGACCCAGTACTTC	CASSALSGLGETQYF	-	TRBD2	TRBV9	TRBJ2-5
TGTGCCAGCAGCGGACAGACAGCGGCCTACAATGAGCAGTTCTTC	CASSGQTAAYNEQFF	-	-	TRBV9	TRBJ2-1
TGTGCCATCAGTGGCAGACTAGTGGGAGGAGATACGCAGTATTTT	CAISGRLVGGDTQYF	-	-	TRBV10-3	TRBJ2-3
TGTGCCAGCAGCAGGGCGGGACTCCCCCTGAATGAGCAGTTCTTC	CASSRAGLPLNEQFF	-	-	TRBV21-1	TRBJ2-1
TGCAGTGCTGTGGCCCGTAGCGGCACCTACAATGAGCAGTTCTTC	CSAVARSGTYNEQFF	-	-	TRBV20-1	TRBJ2-1
TGTGCCAGCAGCCAAGATTACGGGGGGGCCTACGAGCAGTACTTC	CASSQDYGGAYEQYF	many	TRBD2	TRBV4-2	TRBJ2-7
TGCAGTGCTAGAGAGCGGGGGACGGTGGGCGTGGATACGCAGTATTTT	CSARERGTVGVDTQYF	-	TRBD2	TRBV20-1	TRBJ2-3
TGTGCCAGCAGTGACACCGGGACTAGCGGGGGATACGAGCAGTACTTC	CASSDTGTSGGYEQYF	-	TRBD2	TRBV24-1	TRBJ2-7
TGCAGCGCTTGCATGGGCAACTCCTACGAGCAGTACTTC	CSACMGNSYEQYF	few	-	TRBV29-1	TRBJ2-7
TGTGCCAGCAGTGGGGTAACGGATACGCAGTATTTT	CASSGVTDTQYF	many	-	TRBV9	TRBJ2-3
TGTGCCAGCAGCCCCCTCCGGATGCTGAACACTGAAGCTTTCTTT	CASSPLRMLNTEAFF	few	-	TRBV9	TRBJ1-1
TGTGCCACCGGGGAGGTTGAGACCACTGAAGCTTTCTTT	CATGEVETTEAFF	-	-	TRBV15	TRBJ1-1
TGTGCCAGCAGCGCCCTAGCGGTTTATAGCACAGATACGCAGTATTTT	CASSALAVYSTDTQYF	-	TRBD2	TRBV7-9	TRBJ2-3
TGTGCCAGCAGTTTACAAGGCGTTGGGGAAGATACGCAGTATTTT	CASSLQGVGEDTQYF	-	-	TRBV27	TRBJ2-3
TGTGCCAGCAGGGTGAGCGTGGGGGAGACCCAGTACTTC	CASRVSVGETQYF	few	-	TRBV6-1	TRBJ2-5
TGTGCCAGCAGCCAAGTCAGAACTAGCGGGGCCTACGAGCAGTACTTC	CASSQVRTSGAYEQYF	few	TRBD2	TRBV3-1	TRBJ2-7
TGTGCCCGCCGGGCAGCTAGCAATCAGCCCCAGCATTTT	CARRAASNQPQHF	few	-	TRBV6-5	TRBJ1-5
TGTGCCAGCAGCCAGAGGGGCTCTCAAGAGACCCAGTACTTC	CASSQRGSQETQYF	many	-	TRBV4-2	TRBJ2-5
TGCAGTGCTCCCCCAGCGGACAGCAGCACAGATACGCAGTATTTT	CSAPPADSSTDTQYF	many	-	TRBV20-1	TRBJ2-3
TGTGCCGGCAGCCCTATAGCGAGGGGGTCGGAGACCCAGTACTTC	CAGSPIARGSETQYF	-	-	TRBV7-2	TRBJ2-5
TGCAGTGCTTCGCAGGGACCGGGGGAGCTGTTTTTT	CSASQGPGELFF	-	-	TRBV20-1	TRBJ2-2
TGCGCCAGCAGCCAGACCCAGGCCCCAGAAAAACTGTTTTTT	CASSQTQAPEKLFF	-	-	TRBV4-1	TRBJ1-4
TGTGCCAGCAGCTATACCGGAGGGCCGGCCGGGGAGCTGTTTTTT	CASSYTGGPAGELFF	few	-	TRBV7-7	TRBJ2-2
TGTGCCAGCAGCCACCGGGGACTAGACCCCTACGAGCAGTACTTC	CASSHRGLDPYEQYF	-	TRBD2	TRBV3-1	TRBJ2-7
TGCGCCAGCAGCCCCACCTTTTACAGACAGGAGGGCTACACCTTC	CASSPTFYRQEGYTF	-	-	TRBV4-1	TRBJ1-2
TGTGCCAGCAGTTCCCCCACCAAAAACATTCAGTACTTC	CASSSPTKNIQYF	few	-	TRBV28	TRBJ2-4
TGTGCCAGCATCGCGGGGGGGCCCGGTTCCGAGACCCAGTACTTC	CASIAGGPGSETQYF	many	TRBD2	TRBV9	TRBJ2-5
TGCAGTGCTTCACCGACAGGCCACTCCTACGAGCAGTACTTC	CSASPTGHSYEQYF	-	-	TRBV20-1	TRBJ2-7
TGTGCCAGCAGTCCCGGGGGGGGGTTAGCTAGGGACATTCAGTACTTC	CASSPGGGLARDIQYF	-	TRBD2	TRBV28	TRBJ2-4
TGCGCCAGCAGCTACGGACGGACGGGAGAGACCCAGTACTTC	CASSYGRTGETQYF	few	-	TRBV5-1	TRBJ2-5
TGCGCCAGCAGCCAAGACTACCAGGGCTACAATGAGCAGTTCTTC	CASSQDYQGYNEQFF	many	-	TRBV4-1	TRBJ2-1
TGTGCCACCAGGGGGCGCTCCTATAATTCACCCCTCCACTTT	CATRGRSYNSPLHF	-	TRBD1	TRBV25-1	TRBJ1-6
TGTGCCAGCTCACCAGGGACAGGGGGCGATCTTTCTGGGGCCAACGTCCTGACTTTC	CASSPGTGGDLSGANVLTF	-	TRBD1	TRBV18	TRBJ2-6
TGCGCCAGCAGCCTGGGGATGGGTAGCGGGAGAAGCGAGCAGTACTTC	CASSLGMGSGRSEQYF	few	TRBD2	TRBV5-1	TRBJ2-7
TGTGCCATCTCAAAGACTAGCGGGAGGCCCTACGAGCAGTACTTC	CAISKTSGRPYEQYF	few	TRBD2	TRBV2	TRBJ2-7
TGTGCCAGCAAGGCCCCAGGGGGAACTGAAGCTTTCTTT	CASKAPGGTEAFF	many	TRBD1	TRBV2	TRBJ1-1
TGTGCCAGCAGTCTACAGGGGGCCGGCACTGAAGCTTTCTTT	CASSLQGAGTEAFF	many	TRBD1	TRBV5-1	TRBJ1-1
TGTGCCAGCAGCGAAAACAGGGCCGAAGGCTACACCTTC	CASSENRAEGYTF	-	-	TRBV7-9	TRBJ1-2
TGTGCCAGCAGCGTATGGGGACAGTCGAGCTACAATGAGCAGTTCTTC	CASSVWGQSSYNEQFF	few	TRBD1	TRBV9	TRBJ2-1
TGTGCCAGCAGCTTAGCGTCGGGCTTTTTTACGCAGTATTTT	CASSLASGFFTQYF	-	-	TRBV11-1	TRBJ2-3
TGTGCCAGCAGCCTATCGACAGGGGGCCTAAATGAGCAGTTCTTC	CASSLSTGGLNEQFF	-	TRBD1	TRBV3-1	TRBJ2-1
TGCAGCGCCTGGACAGGAGTGAACACCGGGGAGCTGTTTTTT	CSAWTGVNTGELFF	few	TRBD1	TRBV29-1	TRBJ2-2